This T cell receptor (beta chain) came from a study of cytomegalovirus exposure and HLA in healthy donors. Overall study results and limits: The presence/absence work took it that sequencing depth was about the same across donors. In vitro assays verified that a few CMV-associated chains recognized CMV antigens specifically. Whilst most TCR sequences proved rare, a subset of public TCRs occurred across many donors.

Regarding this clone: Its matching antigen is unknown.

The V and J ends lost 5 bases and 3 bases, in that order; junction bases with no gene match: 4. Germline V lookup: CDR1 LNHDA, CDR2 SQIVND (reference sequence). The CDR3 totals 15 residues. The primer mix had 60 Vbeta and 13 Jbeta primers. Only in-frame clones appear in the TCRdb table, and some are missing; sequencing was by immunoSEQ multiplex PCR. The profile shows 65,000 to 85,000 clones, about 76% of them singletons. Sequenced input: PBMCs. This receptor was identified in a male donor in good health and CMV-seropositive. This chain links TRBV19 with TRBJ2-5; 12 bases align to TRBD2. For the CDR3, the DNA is TGTGCCAGTAGTGCCCGGACTAGCGGGAAAGAGACCCAGTACTTC. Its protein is CASSARTSGKETQYF.